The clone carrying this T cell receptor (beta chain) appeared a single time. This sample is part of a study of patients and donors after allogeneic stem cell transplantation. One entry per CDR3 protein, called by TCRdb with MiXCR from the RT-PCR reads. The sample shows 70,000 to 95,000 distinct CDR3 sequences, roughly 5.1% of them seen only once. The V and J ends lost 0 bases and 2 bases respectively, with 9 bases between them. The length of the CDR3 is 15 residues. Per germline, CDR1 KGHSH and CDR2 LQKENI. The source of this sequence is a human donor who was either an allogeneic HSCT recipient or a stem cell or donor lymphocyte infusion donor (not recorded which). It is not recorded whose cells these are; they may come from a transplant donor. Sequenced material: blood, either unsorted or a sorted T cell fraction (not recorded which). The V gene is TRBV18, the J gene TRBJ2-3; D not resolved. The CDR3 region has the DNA TGTGCCAGCTCACCACCGGTCTTTAACACAGATACGCAGTATTTT. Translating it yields CASSPPVFNTDTQYF.